This TCR beta chain was identified in a study of T cell changes during pregnancy in multiple sclerosis. Libraries were prepared by immunoSEQ multiplex PCR; TCRdb keeps only in-frame clonotypes and omits some of them. The sample lists around 34,000 clones, 75% to 90% occurring once. Germline loops: CDR1 SEHNR, CDR2 FQNEAQ (reference sequence). CDR3 length: 14 amino acids. V lost 8 bases, J lost 0 bases, and 4 bases stayed unmatched. The TCR sequence derives from a female donor with multiple sclerosis, enrolled in a pregnancy study. This sample comprised CD8+ T cells from peripheral blood mononuclear cells, obtained after pregnancy. The chain joins TRBV7-9 to TRBJ2-1; 7 nucleotides line up with TRBD2. The CDR3 nucleotides are TGTGCCAGCGGGGGGGGGAGCTCCTACAATGAGCAGTTCTTC. This codes for CASGGGSSYNEQFF.